Following are 20 T cell receptor beta chains from one sample sequenced in a study of tumor and adjacent non-tumor tissue in lung cancer. The template was RNA from unsorted bulk tissue. The library came from three nested PCR rounds adapted from ARM-PCR protocols. TCRdb reanalysed the multiplex PCR reads using MiXCR and keeps one entry per CDR3 protein. The sample records about 200,000 distinct CDR3 sequences, 60% to 85% being singletons. The sequenced sample consisted of lung tumor tissue. These receptors were taken from a man aged 60 to 69 with non-small cell lung cancer.

This sequence joins TRBV5-4 and TRBJ2-1; TRBD2 aligns across 8 bases. Germline V lookup: CDR1 SGHNT, CDR2 YYREEE (reference sequence). J was trimmed by 9 bases and V by 5 bases; bases with no gene match: 13. The CDR3 runs 15 residues. Written as DNA, the CDR3 is TGTGCCAGCAGTGCGGGGACTAGTAGGCGCATTGAGCAGTTCTTC. Translated, it gives CASSAGTSRRIEQFF.

In this sample, this clonotype turned up once. Possible read error: a much larger clone is one base away. The V gene is TRBV4-2, the J gene TRBJ2-1; 14 bases are a match to TRBD2. Germline values: CDR1 LGHNA, CDR2 YNFKEQ. This CDR3 spans 18 amino acids. This CDR3 is CASSQLQTSGGALDEQLF. CDR3 nucleotide sequence: TGTGCCAGCAGCCAACTCCAGACTAGCGGGGGGGCATTGGATGAGCAGCTCTTC.

The chain couples TRBV7-8 to TRBJ1-5; D may be TRBD1 (5 bases). In germline, CDR1 is SGHVS, CDR2 FQNEAQ. The V gene lost 5 bases and the J gene lost 0 bases, with 11 bases spanning the gap. This CDR3 spans 15 amino acids. The CDR3 spells CASSVDIVSNQPQHF. The CDR3 bases are TGTGCCAGCAGCGTGGACATTGTTAGCAATCAGCCCCAGCATTTT. The full variable domain, its missing parts supplied by reference TRBV7-8 and TRBJ1-5, is GAGVSQSPRYKVAKRGQDVALRCDPISGHVSLFWYQQALGQGPEFLTYFQNEAQLDKSGLPSDRFFAERPEGSVSTLKIQRTQQEDSAVYLCASSVDIVSNQPQHFGDGTRLSIL.

Details on this clonotype: The conserved closing phenylalanine or tryptophan is absent in this CDR3, likely reflecting a read error. CDR3 coding DNA: TGTGCCAAGAGTGATACCGGGACCGAGGGGGCCCAGTACATC. This gives the protein CAKSDTGTEGAQYI. The gene calls are TRBV6-5 and TRBJ2-5; TRBD1 is a possible D gene (6 bases). Trimming pared 10 bases from V and 9 bases from J, leaving 24 bases between. CDR1 is MNHEY, CDR2 SVGAGI, per germline. This CDR3 region has 14 residues.

This clonotype was seen just once. The junction does not match germline at one end; this may be a read error. This sequence joins TRBV6-5 and TRBJ2-2, with a weak D call TRBD1 (5 bases). Germline values: CDR1 MNHEY, CDR2 SVGAGI. The CDR3 totals 13 residues. The CDR3 loop is CTSRGRVPGELFF. The CDR3 bases are TGTACCAGCAGAGGCAGGGTGCCCGGGGAGCTGTTTTTT.

A remark on this clonotype: The junction shows a germline mismatch at one end, possibly a read error. The chain employs TRBV11-2 and TRBJ2-5; D uncertain. The length of the CDR3 is 14 residues. Germline V CDR1 and CDR2: SGHAT, FQNNGV. CDR3 coding DNA: TGTACCAACAGCTTAATTGGCTACCAAGAGACCCAATACTTC. Encoded protein: CTNSLIGYQETQYF.

Regarding this clonotype: A read error may account for a junction end that differs from germline. The chain uses TRBV20-1 and TRBJ2-7, with TRBD2 matching over 8 bases. Germline V lookup: CDR1 DFQATT, CDR2 SNEGSKA (reference sequence). This CDR3 comprises 14 residues. The CDR3 here is CSASPGGRTYELYF. The CDR3 region has the DNA TGCAGTGCTAGCCCCGGCGGGAGGACCTACGAGCTGTACTTC.

As to this clonotype: The conserved phenylalanine or tryptophan normally closing the CDR3 is absent here, so this likely arose from a read error. The DNA is left out, because the CDR3 cannot be placed on it with certainty; the CDR3 is given as TCRdb lists it. The CDR3 loop is CASSFFGGSNQPPHY. The chain links TRBV5-4 to TRBJ1-5; the DNA was not compared with TRBD1, the D call given in the table. CDR1 is SGHNT and CDR2 is YYREEE in the germline V gene (reference sequence). Ends included, the CDR3 has 15 residues.

As to this clonotype: A much larger clone differs from this one at a single base, so this may be a read error. CDR3 amino acids: CTSSYPLAGIQETQYF. The CDR3 DNA sequence: TGTACCAGCAGTTACCCACTAGCGGGAATCCAAGAGACCCAGTACTTC. The chain employs TRBV6-2 or TRBV6-3 and TRBJ2-5; 10 nucleotides align to TRBD2. Germline values: CDR1 MNHEY, CDR2 SVGEGT. The CDR3 is made up of 16 amino acids.

This chain links TRBV4-3 with TRBJ2-1; D possibly corresponds to TRBD2 (6 bases). From germline, CDR1 is LGHNA and CDR2 YSLEER. This CDR3 has 14 residues. The germline V and J ends were trimmed by 3 bases and 7 bases, with 13 bases remaining between them. The CDR3 loop is CASSQDHAGNEQFF. The CDR3 region has the DNA TGCGCCAGCAGCCAGGATCATGCGGGAAATGAGCAGTTCTTC.

This clonotype was recorded a few times. The genes are TRBV20-1 and TRBJ2-5; D is possibly TRBD1 (5 bases). V was pared by 5 bases and J by 4 bases, with 17 bases between. Germline loops: CDR1 DFQATT, CDR2 SNEGSKA (reference sequence). This CDR3 comprises 14 residues. For the CDR3, the DNA is TGCAGTGCTCTCCAGGGATCCCAGGGAGAGACCCAGTACTTC. It specifies CSALQGSQGETQYF.

The chain uses TRBV5-1 and TRBJ2-7; TRBD2 matches 7 bases. The CDR3 has 14 amino acids. The germline CDR1 and CDR2 sequences are SGHRS and YFSETQ. V was clipped by 5 bases and J by 1 base; unmatched bases: 6. The CDR3 nucleotides are TGCGCCAGCAGTAACGGGGGGTATTCCTACGAGCAGTACTTC. Protein product: CASSNGGYSYEQYF.

The chain couples TRBV6-2 or TRBV6-3 to TRBJ1-1; 8 bases are shared with TRBD1. CDR1 and CDR2 from the germline V gene are MNHEY and SVGEGT. The length of the CDR3 is 16 residues. After removal of 1 base from V and 1 base from J, the junction contained 5 bases not matched to a gene. The CDR3 DNA reads TGTGCCAGCAGTTACTTCGGACAGGGATCGAACACTGAAGCTTTCTTT. Translating it yields CASSYFGQGSNTEAFF.

As to this clonotype: Its ends do not fully match the called genes, so a read error is possible. This rearrangement joins TRBV4-1 to TRBJ2-3; 7 bases fit TRBD2. The CDR3 has 14 residues. In germline, CDR1 is MGHRA, CDR2 YSYEKL. The CDR3 loop is CASTSAGGTDTQYF. The CDR3, as DNA: TGTGCCAGCACGTCCGCGGGAGGCACAGATACGCAGTATTTT.

Of note for this clonotype: A clone one base away is much larger, so this may be a read error. The chain combines TRBV28 with TRBJ1-5, with a tentative D call TRBD1 (6 bases). Germline lookup yields CDR1 MDHEN and CDR2 SYDVKM. CDR3 length equals 15 residues. CDR3 sequence reads: CVSSMQGKGNQPQHF. The CDR3 DNA reads TGTGTCAGCAGTATGCAGGGGAAGGGAAATCAGCCCCAGCATTTT.

In its sample, this clonotype was seen many times. The gene calls are TRBV6-2 or TRBV6-3 and TRBJ1-5; 7 positions agree with TRBD1. The J segment lost 4 bases and the V segment lost 5 bases, leaving 8 bases of the junction unmatched. Germline-derived CDR1 and CDR2 are MNHEY and SVGEGT. The CDR3 covers 15 residues. CDR3 coding DNA: TGTGCCAGCAGTGGCATCCGGGACAGAAATCAGCCCCAGCATTTT. Its protein product is CASSGIRDRNQPQHF.

The chain links TRBV20-1 to TRBJ1-1, with D possibly being TRBD1 (6 bases). V lost 2 bases and J lost 7, with 20 bases in between. The CDR3 sequence is 15 residues long. Germline V gene data show CDR1 as DFQATT and CDR2 as SNEGSKA (reference sequence). The CDR3 coding sequence is TGCAGTGCTAGAATGGACAGTAAGAAGCGTTTTGAAGCTTTCTTT. Translation gives CSARMDSKKRFEAFF.

The genes are TRBV6-1 and TRBJ2-2; D is unresolved. CDR1 is MNHNS and CDR2 is SASEGT in the germline V gene. The length of the CDR3 is 10 residues. With 7 bases removed from V and 10 bases from J, the gap between germline ends came to 7 bases. CDR3 sequence (DNA): TGTGCCAGCATGCCCGCGGAGCTGTTTTTT. Encoded protein: CASMPAELFF.

This clonotype occurred many times. The rearrangement links TRBV20-1 to TRBJ2-3; D is unresolved. CDR1 and CDR2 (germline): DFQATT, SNEGSKA (reference sequence). V shed 6 bases and J shed 4 bases, with 11 bases lying between them. The CDR3 extends over 12 amino acids. The CDR3, as DNA: TGCAGTGCCATTTGGCCCCCAGATACGCAGTATTTT. Protein sequence: CSAIWPPDTQYF.

The V call is TRBV6-5, the J call TRBJ2-6; D is possibly TRBD2 (6 bases). Deletions cut 4 bases from V and 1 base from J, with 14 bases between. This CDR3 region has 17 residues. The germline gives CDR1 MNHEY, CDR2 SVGAGI. The CDR3 here is CASSLAEASSGANVLTF. The DNA for the CDR3 is TGTGCCAGCAGTTTAGCGGAGGCCAGTTCTGGGGCCAACGTCCTGACTTTC.